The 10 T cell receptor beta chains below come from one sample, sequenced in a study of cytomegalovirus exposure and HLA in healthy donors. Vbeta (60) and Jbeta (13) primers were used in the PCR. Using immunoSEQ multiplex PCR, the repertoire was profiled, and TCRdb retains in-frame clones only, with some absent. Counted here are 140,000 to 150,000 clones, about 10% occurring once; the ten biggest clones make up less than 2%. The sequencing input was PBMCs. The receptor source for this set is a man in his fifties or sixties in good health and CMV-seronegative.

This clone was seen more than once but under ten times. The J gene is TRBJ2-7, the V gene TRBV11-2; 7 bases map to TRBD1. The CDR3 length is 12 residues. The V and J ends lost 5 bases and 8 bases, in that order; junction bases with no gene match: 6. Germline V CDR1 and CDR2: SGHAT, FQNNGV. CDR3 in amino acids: CASSQLQGQQYF. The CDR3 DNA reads TGTGCCAGCAGCCAATTACAGGGGCAGCAGTACTTC.

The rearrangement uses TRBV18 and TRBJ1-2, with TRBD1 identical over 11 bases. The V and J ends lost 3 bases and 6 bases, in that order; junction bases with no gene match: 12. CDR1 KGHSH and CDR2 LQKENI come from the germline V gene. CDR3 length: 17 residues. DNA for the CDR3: TGTGCCAGCTCACCTTACTCGGGCCCGGGACAGGGGGATGGCTACACCTTC. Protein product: CASSPYSGPGQGDGYTF.

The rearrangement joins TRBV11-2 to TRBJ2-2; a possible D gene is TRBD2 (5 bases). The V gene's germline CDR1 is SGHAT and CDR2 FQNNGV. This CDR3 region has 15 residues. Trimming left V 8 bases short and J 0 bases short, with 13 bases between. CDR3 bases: TGTGCCAGCTCGATTGGCGGGCCGAACACCGGGGAGCTGTTTTTT. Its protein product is CASSIGGPNTGELFF.

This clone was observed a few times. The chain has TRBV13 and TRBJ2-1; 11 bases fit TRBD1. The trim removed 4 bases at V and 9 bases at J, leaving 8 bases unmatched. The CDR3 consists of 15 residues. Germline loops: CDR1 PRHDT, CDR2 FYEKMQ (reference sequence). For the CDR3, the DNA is TGTGCCAGCAGCTCAGGACAGGGGGCATGGGTTGAGCAGTTCTTC. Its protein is CASSSGQGAWVEQFF.

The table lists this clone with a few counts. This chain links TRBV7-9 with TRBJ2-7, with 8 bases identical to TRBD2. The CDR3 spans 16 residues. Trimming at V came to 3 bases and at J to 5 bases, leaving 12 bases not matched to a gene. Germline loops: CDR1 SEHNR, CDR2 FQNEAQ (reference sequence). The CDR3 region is CASSFPPSGGLDEQYF. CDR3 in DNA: TGTGCCAGCAGCTTCCCCCCATCGGGAGGGCTCGACGAGCAGTACTTC.

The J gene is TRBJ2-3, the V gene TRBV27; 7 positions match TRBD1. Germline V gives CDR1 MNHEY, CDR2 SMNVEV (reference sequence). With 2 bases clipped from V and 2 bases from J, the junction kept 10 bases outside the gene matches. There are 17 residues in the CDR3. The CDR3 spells CASSLEIDRVVTDTQYF. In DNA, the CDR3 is TGTGCCAGCAGTTTAGAGATCGACAGGGTAGTCACAGATACGCAGTATTTT.

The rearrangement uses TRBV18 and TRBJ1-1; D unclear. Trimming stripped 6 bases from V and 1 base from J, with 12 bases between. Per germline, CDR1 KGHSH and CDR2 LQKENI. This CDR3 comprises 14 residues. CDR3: CASSKLEGNTEAFF. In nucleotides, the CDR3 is TGTGCCAGCTCCAAACTGGAGGGGAACACTGAAGCTTTCTTT.

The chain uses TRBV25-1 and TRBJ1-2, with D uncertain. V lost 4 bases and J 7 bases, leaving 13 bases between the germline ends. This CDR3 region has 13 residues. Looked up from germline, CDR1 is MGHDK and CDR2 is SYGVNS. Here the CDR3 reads CASSGSGWAGYTF. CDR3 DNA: TGTGCCAGCAGTGGGTCGGGATGGGCTGGCTACACCTTC.

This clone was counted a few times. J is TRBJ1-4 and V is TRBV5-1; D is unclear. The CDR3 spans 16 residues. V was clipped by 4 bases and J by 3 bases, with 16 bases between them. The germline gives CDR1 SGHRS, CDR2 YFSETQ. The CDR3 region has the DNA TGCGCCAGCAGCCCTAAGCCCCGAGACTCTAATGAAAAACTGTTTTTT. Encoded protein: CASSPKPRDSNEKLFF.

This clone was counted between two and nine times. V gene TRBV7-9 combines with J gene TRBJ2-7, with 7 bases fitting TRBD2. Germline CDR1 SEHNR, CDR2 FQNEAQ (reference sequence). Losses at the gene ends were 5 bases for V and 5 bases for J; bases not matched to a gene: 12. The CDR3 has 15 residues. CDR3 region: CASSGPGRGVDEQYF. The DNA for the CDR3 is TGTGCCAGCAGCGGGCCGGGGAGGGGAGTCGACGAGCAGTACTTC.